The clone carrying this T cell receptor (beta chain) was seen more than once but under ten times. The target antigen is unknown. This sample is drawn from a study of beta chain features in type 1 diabetes. On the study more broadly: Sorted cells examined across all samples numbered 107,917,701. Notes on the study in general: Among patients with Type 1 diabetes, TCRB CDR3s were moderately but significantly shorter in every one of the four CD4+ subsets. Possibly, sequencing cDNA over-represented cells that had high TCR expression levels. Compared with healthy donors, patients appeared to share more similar naive, central memory and regulatory TCRB repertoires.

The CDR3 runs 12 residues. The germline V gene encodes CDR1 SQVTM and CDR2 ANQGSEA. The germline V and J ends were trimmed by 4 bases and 8 bases, with 14 bases remaining between them. Sequencing targeted expressed TCRB transcripts, as all isolated RNA had been reverse transcribed. The read count averaged around 3.6 million across naive, central memory and regulatory T cell samples. Repertoires were generated with immunoSEQ multiplex PCR, while TCRdb's copy carries only in-frame clones and drops some. The repertoire holds more than 150,000 clones, with approximately 10% as singletons. The sample consisted of central memory CD4+ T cells from blood. The sequence was collected from a woman in her twenties or thirties with type 1 diabetes. The V and J genes are TRBV29-1 and TRBJ1-1; a weak D match, TRBD1 (6 bases). The CDR3 region is CSVVHLGGEAFF. CDR3 coding DNA: TGCAGCGTTGTCCACCTAGGGGGAGAAGCTTTCTTT.